These 24 T cell receptor beta chains originate from one sample sequenced in a study of blood T cell repertoires in COVID-19. Only in-frame clones appear in the TCRdb table, and some are missing; sequencing was by immunoSEQ multiplex PCR. The repertoire holds approximately 290,000 clones, with roughly 90% as singletons. Sequencing was performed on PBMCs or T cells enriched from blood (not recorded which). The receptors come from a woman younger than 45 who had recovered from COVID-19.

The rearrangement links TRBV5-1 to TRBJ1-4; D is ambiguous. Germline values: CDR1 SGHRS, CDR2 YFSETQ. Deletions cut 4 bases from V and 1 base from J, with 14 bases between. The CDR3 consists of 16 residues. The CDR3 DNA reads TGCGCCAGCAGCCTCACAGTAGGAGGAACTAATGAAAAACTGTTTTTT. Its protein is CASSLTVGGTNEKLFF.

This chain joins TRBV25-1 and TRBJ1-6; no clear D. CDR3 length equals 14 residues. The germline V and J ends were trimmed by 6 bases and 5 bases, with 11 bases remaining between them. Germline V gene lookup returns CDR1 MGHDK and CDR2 SYGVNS. CDR3 DNA: TGTGCCAGCAGCAACGGACTAGATAATTCACCCCTCCACTTT. This codes for CASSNGLDNSPLHF.

The chain carries TRBV28 and TRBJ2-7, with a tentative D call TRBD2 (5 bases). This CDR3 is built from 15 residues. The V gene lost 3 bases and the J gene lost 2 bases, with 14 bases spanning the gap. The V gene's germline CDR1 is MDHEN and CDR2 SYDVKM. The CDR3 spells CASSFPSGATYEQYF. The DNA for the CDR3 is TGTGCCAGCAGTTTCCCCAGCGGAGCCACCTACGAGCAGTACTTC.

V gene TRBV6-4 combines with J gene TRBJ1-5, with a tentative D call TRBD1 (5 bases). The V gene lost 4 bases and the J gene lost 5 bases, with 12 bases spanning the gap. The germline V gene has CDR1 MRHNA and CDR2 SNTAGT. This CDR3 is 14 amino acids long. CDR3 loop: CASSGQPGDQPQHF. CDR3 nucleotide sequence: TGTGCCAGCAGTGGACAGCCGGGGGATCAGCCCCAGCATTTT.

V usage is TRBV18 and J usage is TRBJ2-5; TRBD2 aligns across 8 bases. The length of the CDR3 is 17 residues. Trimming at V came to 1 base and at J to 5 bases, leaving 12 bases not matched to a gene. Germline V gene lookup returns CDR1 KGHSH and CDR2 LQKENI. CDR3 sequence reads: CASSPLEIAGLSETQYF. CDR3 in DNA: TGTGCCAGCTCACCACTGGAAATAGCGGGACTGAGTGAGACCCAGTACTTC. The full variable domain, in which reference TRBV18 and TRBJ2-5 provide the parts outside the CDR3, is NAGVMQNPRHLVRRRGQEARLRCSPMKGHSHVYWYRQLPEEGLKFMVYLQKENIIDESGMPKERFSAEFPKEGPSILRIQQVVRGDSAAYFCASSPLEIAGLSETQYFGPGTRLLVL.

The chain has TRBV19 and TRBJ1-1, with TRBD1 matching 8 bases. Germline V gene sequence: CDR1 LNHDA, CDR2 SQIVND (reference sequence). V gave up 2 bases and J gave up 1 base; unmatched junction bases: 6. The CDR3 is made up of 16 amino acids. The CDR3 DNA sequence: TGTGCCAGTAGTATACCTCGACAGGGGCCGAACACTGAAGCTTTCTTT. Translating it yields CASSIPRQGPNTEAFF.

This clone was detected ten times or more. The gene calls are TRBV6-2 or TRBV6-3 and TRBJ2-1, with 9 bases that match TRBD1. This CDR3 comprises 15 residues. In germline, CDR1 is MNHEY, CDR2 SVGEGT. Losses at the gene ends were 5 bases for V and 3 bases for J; bases not matched to a gene: 5. CDR3 amino acids: CASSQGDRVYNEQFF. CDR3 nucleotide sequence: TGTGCCAGCAGTCAAGGGGACAGGGTCTACAATGAGCAGTTCTTC.

J is TRBJ2-3 and V is TRBV7-3; 7 nucleotides line up with TRBD2. V shed 4 bases and J 5 bases; nucleotides not matched to a gene: 12. This CDR3 region has 16 residues. Germline loops: CDR1 SGHTA, CDR2 FQGTGA. The CDR3: CASSSQGRAGRDTQYF. The CDR3 nucleotides are TGTGCCAGCAGCTCCCAAGGGAGGGCGGGAAGAGATACGCAGTATTTT.

This clone appeared a single time. The chain carries TRBV15 and TRBJ2-1; D may be TRBD1 (7 bases). V was cut by 1 base and J by 0 bases, with 13 bases left in between. This CDR3 contains 17 residues. Germline lookup yields CDR1 LNHNV and CDR2 YYDKDF (reference sequence). The chain's CDR3 is CATSRVSGGSSYNEQFF. In nucleotides, the CDR3 is TGTGCCACCAGCAGAGTCTCAGGGGGGAGCTCCTACAATGAGCAGTTCTTC.

V and J are TRBV10-1 and TRBJ1-6; tentative D call: TRBD1 (6 bases). Trimming took off 8 bases at V and 7 bases at J, with 15 bases between the two ends. Germline V gene lookup returns CDR1 WNHNN and CDR2 SYGVQD (reference sequence). The length of the CDR3 is 14 residues. CDR3 loop: CASGYLGGNSPLHF. The CDR3 coding sequence is TGCGCCAGCGGATACCTAGGGGGAAATTCACCCCTCCACTTT.

The chain joins TRBV4-3 to TRBJ2-3, with D possibly being TRBD2 (5 bases). CDR3 size: 17 residues. The germline CDR1 and CDR2 sequences are LGHNA and YSLEER. V was trimmed by 3 bases and J by 1 base, leaving 17 bases between them. The CDR3 spells CASSQRVDFQGTDTQYF. The CDR3 DNA sequence: TGCGCCAGCAGCCAGAGGGTGGACTTCCAAGGCACAGATACGCAGTATTTT.

The V call is TRBV19, the J call TRBJ2-7; 7 positions agree with TRBD1. V lost 6 bases to trimming and J lost 6 bases; unmatched junction nucleotides: 14. Germline loops: CDR1 LNHDA, CDR2 SQIVND (reference sequence). The CDR3 sequence is 15 residues long. CDR3 region: CASRTGTDLEGEQYF. In DNA, the CDR3 is TGTGCCAGTAGAACCGGGACAGACCTCGAGGGCGAGCAGTACTTC.

This chain uses TRBV7-2 with TRBJ2-6; D may be TRBD1 (6 bases). V was shortened by 5 bases and J by 3 bases, with 11 bases between the two germline ends. The length of the CDR3 is 15 residues. Germline assignment: CDR1 SGHTA and CDR2 FQGNSA. CDR3 in DNA: TGTGCCAGCAGCGGCACAGGGTTTGGGGCCAACGTCCTGACTTTC. The encoded protein is CASSGTGFGANVLTF. The full variable domain, in which reference TRBV7-2 and TRBJ2-6 provide the parts outside the CDR3, is GAGVSQSPSNKVTEKGKDVELRCDPISGHTALYWYRQSLGQGLEFLIYFQGNSAPDKSGLPSDRFSAERTGGSVSTLTIQRTQQEDSAVYLCASSGTGFGANVLTFGAGSRLTVL.

The chain employs TRBV4-3 and TRBJ2-3; 11 positions agree with TRBD2. V shed 3 bases and J 2 bases; nucleotides not matched to a gene: 16. CDR1 and CDR2 (germline): LGHNA, YSLEER. The CDR3 totals 20 residues. CDR3 coding DNA: TGCGCCAGCAGCCACAAGGCCGGGCTAGCGGGAGGAACTTACACAGATACGCAGTATTTT. Its protein is CASSHKAGLAGGTYTDTQYF.

The chain joins TRBV24-1 to TRBJ2-1, with 10 bases that match TRBD2. CDR1 KGHDR and CDR2 SFDVKD come from the germline V gene. The CDR3 has 16 amino acids. The ends lost 0 bases at V and 6 bases at J; junction bases unmatched: 4. This CDR3 reads CATSDLPSGSGNEQFF. The CDR3, as DNA: TGTGCCACCAGTGATTTGCCTAGCGGGAGTGGCAATGAGCAGTTCTTC.

V is TRBV4-3 and J is TRBJ2-7, with 7 bases fitting TRBD1. The CDR3 contains 17 residues. Germline V gives CDR1 LGHNA, CDR2 YSLEER. Trimming cost V 4 bases and J 2 bases; bases outside gene matches: 14. CDR3 in amino acids: CASSRSNTGVLPYEQYF. The CDR3 nucleotides are TGCGCCAGCAGCCGTTCCAATACAGGGGTTTTACCCTACGAGCAGTACTTC.

This clone was seen just once. V is TRBV4-1 and J is TRBJ2-2, with D possibly being TRBD2 (7 bases). V lost 0 bases and J lost 13, with 12 bases in between. The CDR3 sequence is 13 residues long. From germline, CDR1 is MGHRA and CDR2 YSYEKL. CDR3 bases: TGCGCCAGCAGCCAAGAAAAGGGGGGGCGGCTGTTTTTT. Translation: CASSQEKGGRLFF.

The count of this clone is one. The rearrangement joins TRBV18 to TRBJ1-3, with 7 bases lining up with TRBD1. V was clipped by 3 bases and J by 1 base; unmatched bases: 9. This CDR3 is built from 17 residues. Germline lookup yields CDR1 KGHSH and CDR2 LQKENI. In DNA form, the CDR3 reads TGTGCCAGCTCACCCGATTTAGGGGGCGCTTCTGGAAACACCATATATTTT. This translates into CASSPDLGGASGNTIYF.

The gene calls are TRBV12-3 or TRBV12-4 and TRBJ1-5, with D maybe TRBD1 (5 bases). This CDR3 contains 13 residues. Between the trimmed V and J ends, which lost 9 bases and 5 bases, there was a span of 14 bases. This chain's CDR3 is CASRIQGYQPQHF. The CDR3 DNA reads TGTGCCAGTAGAATTCAGGGTTATCAGCCCCAGCATTTT.

The chain employs TRBV4-3 and TRBJ1-2; unclear D gene. The CDR3 consists of 15 residues. The germline V gene encodes CDR1 LGHNA and CDR2 YSLEER. The V and J ends lost 0 bases and 3 bases respectively, with 11 bases between them. In DNA, the CDR3 is TGCGCCAGCAGCCAAGATACGGAGTCGGACTATGGCTACACCTTC. This translates into CASSQDTESDYGYTF.

In DNA, the CDR3 is TGTGCCAGCAGCTTAGAATCTCTCGGGGCTAGCGGCACCGGGGAGCTGTTTTTT. Protein sequence: CASSLESLGASGTGELFF. This rearrangement joins TRBV13 to TRBJ2-2; 7 nucleotides align to TRBD2. This CDR3 region has 18 residues. Germline V gives CDR1 PRHDT, CDR2 FYEKMQ (reference sequence). V lost 1 base and J lost 4; bases outside the gene matches: 12.

This clone was counted once. The J gene is TRBJ2-2, the V gene TRBV28, with 7 nucleotides matching TRBD1. J lost 4 bases, V lost 5 bases, and 7 bases had no gene match. In germline, CDR1 is MDHEN, CDR2 SYDVKM. The CDR3 spans 15 residues. The CDR3 DNA follows: TGTGCCAGCAGTCGTCCGGGACAGAGCACCGGGGAGCTGTTTTTT. Translated: CASSRPGQSTGELFF.

The chain has TRBV5-1 and TRBJ2-2; D is perhaps TRBD1 (7 bases). V lost 0 bases and J lost 2, with 17 bases in between. The length of the CDR3 is 18 residues. The V gene's germline CDR1 is SGHRS and CDR2 YFSETQ. The CDR3 sequence is CASSLGGGGMGNTGELFF. CDR3 nucleotides: TGCGCCAGCAGCTTGGGCGGAGGGGGCATGGGAAACACCGGGGAGCTGTTTTTT.

The chain uses TRBV14 and TRBJ1-4; D gene uncertain. Germline V gene sequence: CDR1 SGHDN, CDR2 FVKESK. The CDR3 length is 13 residues. Trimming took 1 base from V and 7 from J, leaving 7 bases between them. As DNA, the CDR3 is TGTGCCAGCAGCCAAGGAGGTGGTGAAAAACTGTTTTTT. This codes for CASSQGGGEKLFF.